This T cell receptor beta chain was captured in a study of regulatory T cells in long-lasting Graves disease. This clonotype showed up just a few times. Its target is not known. The CDR3 sequence is 16 residues long. The J segment lost 4 bases and the V segment lost 5 bases, leaving 16 bases of the junction unmatched. Germline CDR1 reads SQVTM; CDR2 reads ANQGSEA. Sequencing libraries for TCR beta were prepared with iRepertoire HTBI primers and Arm-PCR of CDR3 regions. From the multiplex PCR reads, TCRdb called clonotypes with MiXCR, one entry per CDR3 protein. Of a few hundred thousand distinct CDR3 sequences detected, 12% to 15% appear once; the ten largest clones hold approximately 19%. Study conclusions and caveats: The study found persistent patients shared more public clonotypes (roughly 3,000) than new patients (just over 950). Persistent cases favored TRBV28, TRBJ1-2 and TRBJ2-5.

Time point in this sample: newly diagnosed GD, antithyroid drugs for less than 3 months. PBMC-extracted RNA yielded the TCR library. This sample was also put to use in a study of T cells in Graves' hyperthyroidism and ophthalmopathy. That work states: Uncontrolled infection, other autoimmune disease, pregnancy or lactation barred patients from enrollment. Among clonotypes expanded in thyroid above 0.001, most were also found in blood.

The specimen comprised peripheral blood mononuclear cells (PBMCs), sampled at new diagnosis, from a patient treated with antithyroid drugs. This rearrangement joins TRBV29-1 to TRBJ1-1; 7 bases agree with TRBD1. The receptor was isolated from a woman aged 45-65 years with Graves disease. In DNA, the CDR3 is TGCAGCGTTCCCTCGACAGGGCCCACCCGACCCACTGAAGCTTTCTTT. This gives the protein CSVPSTGPTRPTEAFF. The variable domain in full, completed from reference TRBV29-1 and TRBJ1-1, reads SAVISQKPSRDICQRGTSLTIQCQVDSQVTMMFWYRQQPGQSLTLIATANQGSEATYESGFVIDKFPISRPNLTFSTLTVSNMSPEDSSIYLCSVPSTGPTRPTEAFFGQGTRLTVV.